This T cell receptor (beta chain) was documented in a study of control samples from healthy donors and cancer patients. The CDR3 loop spans 14 amino acids. The junction had 3 bases not matched to a gene; V was cut back by 4 bases and J by 3 bases. Germline loops: CDR1 SGHRS, CDR2 YFSETQ. Assay used: immunoSEQ multiplex PCR; TCRdb lists only in-frame clones, some missing. The sample includes about 100,000 clones, approximately 90% seen only once; the top ten take over 6.5%. The sequence was collected from a man aged 30-40 years in good health. V usage is TRBV5-1 and J usage is TRBJ2-3; 9 positions agree with TRBD1. Sequenced input: blood. CDR3 protein: CASSNGQGTDTQYF. The CDR3, as DNA: TGCGCCAGCAGCAACGGACAGGGGACAGATACGCAGTATTTT.